Listed below are T cell receptor beta chains from one sample, sequenced in a study of T and B cells in COVID-19 patients. TCRdb recomputed calls from the multiplex PCR reads with MiXCR, one row per CDR3 protein. This sample carries over a thousand distinct CDR3 sequences, approximately 25% of them seen once, and the ten largest clones take around 69%. Sequencing was done on a sample of blood. These receptors all come from a human donor with active COVID-19. CDR3s include the opening cysteine and the closing phenylalanine or tryptophan. Each record gives: J gene, D gene, clone size, V gene, CDR3 protein, CDR3 DNA. D genes are given only for firm matches. The size entry is marked missing in some rows and otherwise reads once, few, many or a size class.

TRBJ1-2	TRBD1	medium-sized	TRBV27	CASSLSDRARGYTF	TGTGCCAGCAGTTTATCGGACAGGGCCCGAGGCTACACCTTC
TRBJ1-5	TRBD1	few	TRBV6-1	CASSPGQGEQPQHF	TGTGCCAGCAGCCCGGGACAGGGGGAACAGCCCCAGCATTTT
TRBJ2-1	-	few	TRBV7-9	CASSLGYNEQFF	TGTGCCAGCAGCTTGGGGTACAATGAGCAGTTCTTC
TRBJ2-5	TRBD2	medium-sized	TRBV19	CASSISLAEETQYF	TGTGCCAGTAGTATCTCACTAGCGGAAGAGACCCAGTACTTC
TRBJ2-5	-	few	TRBV18	CASSPDETQYF	TGTGCCAGCTCACCGGATGAGACCCAGTACTTC
TRBJ2-5	-	few	TRBV5-5	CASSFQVYQETQYF	TGTGCCAGCAGCTTCCAGGTGTACCAAGAGACCCAGTACTTC
TRBJ1-2	-	-	TRBV5-6	CASSSGATYGYTF	TGTGCCAGCAGCTCTGGGGCCACCTATGGCTACACCTTC
TRBJ2-3	-	few	TRBV6-1	CASRPNQGGADTQYF	TGTGCCAGCCGGCCAAATCAGGGTGGGGCAGATACGCAGTATTTT
TRBJ2-2	TRBD1	few	TRBV12-3/TRBV12-4	CASTKRPGGSGGELFF	TGTGCCAGCACGAAGCGCCCAGGGGGCAGCGGCGGGGAGCTGTTTTTT
TRBJ1-6	-	few	TRBV6-2/TRBV6-3	CASSYSAAFYNSPLHF	TGTGCCAGCAGTTACTCGGCCGCGTTTTATAATTCACCCCTCCACTTT
TRBJ2-2	-	few	TRBV10-3	CAISVRGAGAGELFF	TGTGCCATCAGTGTGCGGGGTGCAGGGGCCGGGGAGCTGTTTTTT
TRBJ1-5	-	large	TRBV6-5	CASSYSYRTVNQPQHF	TGTGCCAGCAGTTACTCGTATCGGACGGTCAATCAGCCCCAGCATTTT
TRBJ2-2	-	medium-sized	TRBV11-1	CASTLARQGGELFF	TGTGCCAGCACCTTGGCACGACAAGGCGGGGAGCTGTTTTTT
TRBJ1-1	-	-	TRBV20-1	CSASRQGGTEAFF	TGCAGTGCTAGCCGGCAGGGAGGCACTGAAGCTTTCTTT
TRBJ1-4	TRBD1	medium-sized	TRBV27	CASSLSRAGGHEKLFF	TGTGCCAGCAGTTTATCCCGGGCAGGGGGACATGAAAAACTGTTTTTT
TRBJ2-1	-	medium-sized	TRBV19	CASSTSGGGTRVQQFF	TGTGCCAGTAGCACTTCAGGGGGGGGGACAAGGGTTCAGCAGTTCTTC
TRBJ1-4	-	few	TRBV6-2/TRBV6-3	CASSYGAREKLFF	TGTGCCAGCAGTTACGGGGCGAGGGAAAAACTGTTTTTT
TRBJ1-2	TRBD1	-	TRBV20-1	CSARGRQGIYGYTF	TGCAGTGCTAGAGGTCGACAGGGAATCTATGGCTACACCTTC
TRBJ2-1	-	medium-sized	TRBV6-5	CASRGQRTSEQFF	TGTGCCAGCAGAGGACAGCGTACTTCTGAGCAGTTCTTC
TRBJ1-3	-	-	TRBV29-1	CSVAEGTAGNTIYF	TGCAGCGTTGCTGAAGGTACTGCTGGAAACACCATATATTTT
TRBJ2-1	TRBD2	-	TRBV7-3	CASSLLAGAKFDEQFF	TGTGCCAGCAGCTTATTGGCGGGAGCTAAATTCGATGAGCAGTTCTTC
TRBJ2-3	-	medium-sized	TRBV6-5	CASTKAQGFTDTQYF	TGTGCCAGCACTAAAGCCCAGGGTTTCACAGATACGCAGTATTTT
TRBJ2-1	TRBD2	-	TRBV6-5	CASSYAGSGEQFF	TGTGCCAGCAGCTACGCGGGGAGCGGGGAGCAGTTCTTT
TRBJ1-1	TRBD1	-	TRBV11-2	CASRNLTGDDTEAFF	TGTGCCAGCAGGAACTTGACAGGGGATGACACTGAAGCTTTCTTT
TRBJ2-7	TRBD2	-	TRBV27	CASRLEGTTPITYEQYF	TGTGCCAGCAGGTTGGAAGGGACTACACCAATAACCTACGAGCAGTACTTC
TRBJ1-2	-	medium-sized	TRBV15	CATSRPGNYGYTF	TGTGCCACCAGCAGGCCTGGGAACTATGGCTACACCTTC
TRBJ2-3	-	medium-sized	TRBV6-5	CASSYSSGTGVNTQYF	TGTGCCAGCAGTTACTCGTCGGGAACTGGGGTGAATACGCAGTATTTT
TRBJ2-3	TRBD2	medium-sized	TRBV6-6	CASSYSRGRATDTQYF	TGTGCCAGCAGTTACTCTCGCGGGAGGGCAACAGATACGCAGTATTTT